A single sample is the source of the 10 T cell receptor beta chains below, sequenced in a study of control samples from healthy donors and cancer patients. Method: immunoSEQ multiplex PCR; TCRdb's copy keeps in-frame clones and lacks some. The table has approximately 98,000 clones, approximately 80% seen once. The sequencing sample was made of blood. These TCRs come from a man aged 18 to 30 in good health.

V usage is TRBV6-5 and J usage is TRBJ2-2; TRBD1 might be the D (5 bases). This CDR3 has 12 amino acids. Looked up from germline, CDR1 is MNHEY and CDR2 is SVGAGI. V was shortened by 5 bases and J by 6 bases, with 7 bases between the two germline ends. The CDR3 here is CASSRGAGELFF. CDR3 sequence (DNA): TGTGCCAGCAGTAGGGGCGCCGGGGAGCTGTTTTTT.

In this sample, this clone turned up a few times. This chain joins TRBV7-8 and TRBJ1-5; 10 bases are shared with TRBD1. The CDR3 loop spans 14 amino acids. The germline V gene encodes CDR1 SGHVS and CDR2 FQNEAQ. With V trimmed by 5 bases and J by 6 bases, 4 bases remained unmatched. The CDR3 loop is CASSAGTGAQPQHF. CDR3 bases: TGTGCCAGCAGCGCAGGGACAGGGGCTCAGCCCCAGCATTTT.

The chain recombines TRBV20-1 with TRBJ2-7, with D unclear. V lost 5 bases, J lost 0 bases, and 5 bases lay in between. Germline loops: CDR1 DFQATT, CDR2 SNEGSKA (reference sequence). The CDR3 covers 11 residues. The CDR3, as DNA: TGCAGTGCTGACGTCTCCTACGAGCAGTACTTC. It specifies CSADVSYEQYF.

J is TRBJ1-6 and V is TRBV2; no clear D. V was trimmed by 4 bases and J by 5 bases, leaving 12 bases between them. This CDR3 contains 15 residues. CDR1 and CDR2 from the germline V gene are SNHLY and FYNNEI. The CDR3 DNA reads as TGTGCCAGCAGTGGGAAACAGCTGAATAATTCACCCCTCCACTTT. Encoded protein: CASSGKQLNNSPLHF.

The chain links TRBV4-3 to TRBJ1-3; 8 bases line up with TRBD1. J was trimmed by 0 bases and V by 4 bases; bases with no gene match: 5. The CDR3 runs to 16 residues. Germline loops: CDR1 LGHNA, CDR2 YSLEER. CDR3 loop: CASSPTGVSSGNTIYF. The DNA of the CDR3 is TGCGCCAGCAGCCCGACAGGGGTCTCCTCTGGAAACACCATATATTTT.

The gene calls are TRBV25-1 and TRBJ2-1; 9 bases fit TRBD2. CDR3 length: 15 residues. Germline V lookup: CDR1 MGHDK, CDR2 SYGVNS. Germline trimming cut 3 bases from V and 3 bases from J; bases unmatched to any gene: 3. The CDR3 DNA reads as TGTGCCAGCAGTGACGGAGCGGGAGGCTACAATGAGCAGTTCTTC. It is translated as CASSDGAGGYNEQFF.

The count of this clone is one. This chain links TRBV14 with TRBJ1-1, with 11 bases that match TRBD1. CDR3 length: 16 amino acids. Trimming removed 0 bases from V and 6 bases from J; junction bases left unmatched: 6. Germline CDR1 SGHDN, CDR2 FVKESK. The CDR3 spells CASSQDRTGGRPEAFF. DNA for the CDR3: TGTGCCAGCAGCCAAGACCGGACAGGGGGCCGTCCTGAAGCTTTCTTT.

This chain links TRBV28 with TRBJ2-7; D might be TRBD2 (5 bases). Trimming pared 1 base from V and 2 bases from J, leaving 21 bases between. CDR1 is MDHEN and CDR2 is SYDVKM in the germline V gene. This CDR3 is 18 amino acids long. CDR3 in amino acids: CASSLSPGLGALTYEQYF. CDR3 coding DNA: TGTGCCAGCAGTTTATCCCCGGGATTAGGAGCTTTGACCTACGAGCAGTACTTC.

CDR3 protein: CASSPFLTSGGDTQYF. The CDR3 nucleotides read TGTGCCAGCAGTCCTTTCCTAACTAGCGGGGGAGATACGCAGTATTTT. The V and J genes are TRBV2 and TRBJ2-3, with TRBD2 matching 11 bases. CDR1 and CDR2 from the germline V gene are SNHLY and FYNNEI. After removal of 5 bases from V and 5 bases from J, the junction contained 9 bases not matched to a gene. The CDR3 runs 16 residues.

The gene calls are TRBV7-9 and TRBJ2-5, with D possibly matching TRBD2 (5 bases). This CDR3 comprises 14 residues. V shed 3 bases and J shed 5 bases, with 13 bases lying between them. Germline V gives CDR1 SEHNR, CDR2 FQNEAQ (reference sequence). CDR3 DNA: TGTGCCAGCAGCTTCTCTATGGTAGCGGAGACCCAGTACTTC. Amino acids: CASSFSMVAETQYF.